The sequence of this T cell receptor (beta chain) was determined in a study of blood T cell repertoires in COVID-19. CDR1 is KGHSH, CDR2 LQKENI, per germline. The CDR3 runs 14 residues. Trimming left V 1 base short and J 7 bases short, with 10 bases between. Assay: immunoSEQ multiplex PCR; the TCRdb copy retains only in-frame clones and omits some. The sample contains over 70,000 clones, around 84% of which appear only once. This chain joins TRBV18 and TRBJ1-4; D is unresolved. The receptor comes from a man in his 60s with COVID-19, enrolled during active disease. The sequencing input was peripheral blood. The CDR3 coding sequence is TGTGCCAGCTCACCACTGAACCTAGGTGAAAAACTGTTTTTT. Its translation is CASSPLNLGEKLFF.